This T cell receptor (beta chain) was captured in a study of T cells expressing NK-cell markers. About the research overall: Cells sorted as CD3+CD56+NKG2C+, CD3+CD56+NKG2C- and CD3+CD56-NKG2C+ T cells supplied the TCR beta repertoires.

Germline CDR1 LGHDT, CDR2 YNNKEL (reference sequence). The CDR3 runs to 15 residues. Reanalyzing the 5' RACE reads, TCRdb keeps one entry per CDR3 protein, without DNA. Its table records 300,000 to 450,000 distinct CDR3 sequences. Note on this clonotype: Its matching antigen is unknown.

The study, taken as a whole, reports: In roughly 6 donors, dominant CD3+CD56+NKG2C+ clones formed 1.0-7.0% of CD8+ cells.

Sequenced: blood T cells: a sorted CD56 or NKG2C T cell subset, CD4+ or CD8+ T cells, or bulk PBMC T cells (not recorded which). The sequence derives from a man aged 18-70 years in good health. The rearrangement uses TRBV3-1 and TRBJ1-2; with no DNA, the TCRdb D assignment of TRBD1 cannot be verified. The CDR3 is CASSQDRGQRNGYTF.